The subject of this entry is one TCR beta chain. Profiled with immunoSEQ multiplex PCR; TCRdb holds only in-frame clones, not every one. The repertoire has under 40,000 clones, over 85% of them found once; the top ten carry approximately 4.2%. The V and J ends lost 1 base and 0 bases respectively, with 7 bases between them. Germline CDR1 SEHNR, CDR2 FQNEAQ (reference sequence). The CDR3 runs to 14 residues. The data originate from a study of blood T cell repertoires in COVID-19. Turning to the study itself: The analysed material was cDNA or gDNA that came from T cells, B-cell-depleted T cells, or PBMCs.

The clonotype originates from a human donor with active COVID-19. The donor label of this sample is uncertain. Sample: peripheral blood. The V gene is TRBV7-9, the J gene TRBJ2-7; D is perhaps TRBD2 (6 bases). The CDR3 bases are TGTGCCAGCAGCTTAGTAGCGGTCTCCTACGAGCAGTACTTC. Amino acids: CASSLVAVSYEQYF.